These 24 T cell receptor beta chains were all obtained from the same sample, sequenced in a study of shared clonotypes between healthy human individuals. Generated by immunoSEQ multiplex PCR, the TCRdb table keeps only in-frame clones and is missing some. This table holds millions of clones, 95% found once. The sequenced material came from naive CD4+ T cells sorted from blood. As for subset: CD45RA+ positively selected. The receptors shown here come from a man aged 18 to 29 in good health.

The J gene is TRBJ2-7, the V gene TRBV27; 11 nucleotides line up with TRBD1. J was trimmed by 3 bases and V by 7 bases; bases with no gene match: 5. CDR3 length equals 14 residues. The V gene's germline CDR1 is MNHEY and CDR2 SMNVEV (reference sequence). Written as DNA, the CDR3 is TGTGCCAGCAACTCGGGACAGGGGGTCTACGAGCAGTACTTC. It encodes CASNSGQGVYEQYF.

This clone was detected many times. The chain has TRBV15 and TRBJ2-5; tentative D call: TRBD1 (6 bases). Germline CDR1 reads LNHNV; CDR2 reads YYDKDF (reference sequence). V was pared by 2 bases and J by 3 bases, with 10 bases between. The CDR3 totals 14 residues. CDR3 sequence (DNA): TGTGCCACCAGCAGACCGGGACAAGAAGAGACCCAGTACTTC. Amino acid sequence: CATSRPGQEETQYF.

This chain connects TRBV28 to TRBJ1-2; D is unclear. V was trimmed by 2 bases and J by 8 bases, leaving 18 bases between them. The germline V gene encodes CDR1 MDHEN and CDR2 SYDVKM. The CDR3 length is 15 residues. The CDR3: CASSLRSTVMGGYTF. The DNA for the CDR3 is TGTGCCAGCAGTTTAAGGTCCACAGTGATGGGCGGCTACACCTTC.

The V call is TRBV4-1, the J call TRBJ1-6; no definite D call. With 1 base removed from V and 6 bases from J, the gap between germline ends came to 10 bases. CDR1 and CDR2 (germline): MGHRA, YSYEKL. CDR3 length: 15 amino acids. The chain's CDR3 is CASSQGHLVNSPLHF. DNA of the CDR3: TGCGCCAGCAGCCAAGGACACCTTGTTAATTCACCCCTCCACTTT.

This clone was counted only a few times. V gene TRBV5-1 combines with J gene TRBJ1-2, with D possibly matching TRBD1 (5 bases). CDR1 is SGHRS and CDR2 is YFSETQ in the germline V gene. V dropped 7 bases and J dropped 5 bases, with 36 bases sitting between them. The CDR3 runs 20 residues. CDR3 sequence: CASRLGGGWGGQTLRYGYTF. CDR3 sequence (DNA): TGCGCCAGCCGCCTCGGCGGCGGATGGGGGGGTCAGACCTTACGATATGGCTACACCTTC. Full variable domain (remainder filled in from reference TRBV5-1 and TRBJ1-2): KAGVTQTPRYLIKTRGQQVTLSCSPISGHRSVSWYQQTPGQGLQFLFEYFSETQRNKGNFPGRFSGRQFSNSRSEMNVSTLELGDSALYLCASRLGGGWGGQTLRYGYTFGSGTRLTVV.

The rearrangement uses TRBV4-2 and TRBJ2-5; D is unclear. Trimming stripped 0 bases from V and 4 bases from J, with 18 bases between. CDR1 LGHNA and CDR2 YNFKEQ come from the germline V gene. This CDR3 is 17 amino acids long. CDR3 in amino acids: CASSQEVGGDRGETQYF. Written as DNA, the CDR3 is TGTGCCAGCAGCCAAGAAGTTGGCGGCGATCGTGGAGAGACCCAGTACTTC.

The CDR3 spells CASSQVIGTVRETQYF. CDR3 DNA: TGCGCCAGCAGCCAAGTAATTGGGACAGTCCGAGAGACCCAGTACTTC. The gene calls are TRBV4-3 and TRBJ2-5; 7 positions match TRBD1. Looked up from germline, CDR1 is LGHNA and CDR2 is YSLEER. Trimming took 1 base from V and 4 from J; bases not matched to a gene: 9. CDR3 size: 16 residues.

The gene calls are TRBV11-1 and TRBJ1-2; no definite D call. The V end was cut by 0 bases, the J end by 6 bases, with 8 bases between. The CDR3 contains 13 residues. CDR1 and CDR2 from the germline V gene are SGHAT and FQDESV (reference sequence). This CDR3 is CASSLAFTDGYTF. The CDR3 coding sequence is TGTGCCAGCAGCTTAGCGTTTACGGATGGCTACACCTTC.

The CDR3: CASSTGSNQPQHF. The CDR3 DNA sequence: TGTGCCAGTAGTACAGGCTCCAATCAGCCCCAGCATTTT. The rearrangement links TRBV19 to TRBJ1-5; D remains ambiguous. Germline V gene lookup returns CDR1 LNHDA and CDR2 SQIVND (reference sequence). There are 13 residues in the CDR3. The V and J ends lost 4 bases and 3 bases respectively, with 7 bases between them.

CDR3 coding DNA: TGTGCCAGCAGCTTAGATCCCTCAACTAATGAAAAACTGTTTTTT. As protein: CASSLDPSTNEKLFF. The genes are TRBV7-2 and TRBJ1-4; no firm D call. This CDR3 comprises 15 residues. Trimming took 1 base from V and 0 from J, leaving 6 bases between them. Germline V lookup: CDR1 SGHTA, CDR2 FQGNSA.

J is TRBJ2-5 and V is TRBV7-9; D is possibly TRBD2 (6 bases). The CDR3 has 14 residues. Trimming removed 3 bases from V and 4 bases from J, with 12 bases in between. Germline CDR1 SEHNR, CDR2 FQNEAQ (reference sequence). The CDR3 DNA is TGTGCCAGCAGCTTTTGGGGGACTGGAGAGACCCAGTACTTC. This encodes CASSFWGTGETQYF.

On this clone itself: This same CDR3 is encoded by further DNA sequences in the sample. This chain links TRBV18 with TRBJ2-7; tentatively, D is TRBD1 (5 bases). Germline CDR1 and CDR2: KGHSH and LQKENI. The CDR3 is 14 residues long. V was clipped by 2 bases and J by 1 base, with 9 bases between them. CDR3 in amino acids: CASSPSSGSYEQYF. CDR3 nucleotide sequence: TGTGCCAGCTCACCAAGCTCAGGGTCCTACGAGCAGTACTTC.

The chain combines TRBV10-1 with TRBJ1-2; D is unresolved. Trimming took off 2 bases at V and 0 bases at J, with 7 bases between the two ends. Germline V CDR1 and CDR2: WNHNN, SYGVQD (reference sequence). CDR3 length: 14 residues. CDR3 amino acids: CASSETGTNYGYTF. The CDR3 DNA sequence: TGCGCCAGCAGTGAGACCGGTACTAACTATGGCTACACCTTC.

V is TRBV15 and J is TRBJ2-5; D is possibly TRBD1 (5 bases). The length of the CDR3 is 15 residues. Germline V gene sequence: CDR1 LNHNV, CDR2 YYDKDF (reference sequence). The V end lost 1 base, the J end lost 3 bases, and 12 bases lay between the germline ends. CDR3 DNA: TGTGCCACCAGCAGAGTTCAGGGTCGAGAAGAGACCCAGTACTTC. Protein: CATSRVQGREETQYF.

The V and J genes are TRBV7-9 and TRBJ2-1, with no clear D. The CDR3 contains 14 residues. V gave up 6 bases and J gave up 5 bases, with 14 bases separating them. The germline V gene has CDR1 SEHNR and CDR2 FQNEAQ (reference sequence). The CDR3 DNA reads TGTGCCAGCAGTTCCCAAGGGCCTCACAATGAGCAGTTCTTC. This gives the protein CASSSQGPHNEQFF.

The V and J genes are TRBV5-4 and TRBJ1-1; perhaps TRBD1 as D (6 bases). The CDR3 has 15 amino acids. The germline V and J ends were trimmed by 0 bases and 4 bases, with 13 bases remaining between them. The germline gives CDR1 SGHNT, CDR2 YYREEE (reference sequence). The CDR3 sequence: CASSLGTASVTEAFF. As DNA, the CDR3 is TGTGCCAGCAGCTTGGGGACAGCGTCCGTCACTGAAGCTTTCTTT.

This chain links TRBV4-3 with TRBJ1-4; D ambiguous. Germline CDR1 reads LGHNA; CDR2 reads YSLEER. V dropped 1 base and J dropped 8 bases, with 8 bases sitting between them. CDR3 length: 13 residues. This CDR3 is CASSQGSHEKLFF. The CDR3 DNA is TGCGCCAGCAGCCAAGGGTCCCACGAAAAACTGTTTTTT.

The chain employs TRBV6-5 and TRBJ1-1; 7 positions match TRBD1. CDR3 size: 14 residues. The trim removed 7 bases at V and 5 bases at J, leaving 10 bases unmatched. CDR1 and CDR2 from the germline V gene are MNHEY and SVGAGI. CDR3: CASNQQGMGTEAFF. CDR3 bases: TGTGCCAGCAATCAACAGGGGATGGGGACTGAAGCTTTCTTT.

The chain is built from TRBV28 and TRBJ1-2; weak D call: TRBD1 (6 bases). The ends were cut back, 5 bases at V and 8 bases at J, with 21 bases in the middle. Germline values: CDR1 MDHEN, CDR2 SYDVKM. The CDR3 totals 15 residues. The CDR3 DNA follows: TGTGCCAGCAGTCGCGCTTTCGGGGGGGCGTACGGCTACACCTTC. It encodes CASSRAFGGAYGYTF.

This chain links TRBV6-5 with TRBJ1-5, with 8 bases aligning to TRBD1. The CDR3 totals 15 residues. V lost 6 bases, J lost 1 base, and 5 bases stayed unmatched. The germline CDR1 and CDR2 sequences are MNHEY and SVGAGI. The CDR3 protein is CASSRGPSSNQPQHF. In DNA, the CDR3 is TGTGCCAGCAGCAGGGGGCCGTCGAGCAATCAGCCCCAGCATTTT.

The rearrangement joins TRBV18 to TRBJ2-7; TRBD1 agrees at 7 bases. In germline, CDR1 is KGHSH, CDR2 LQKENI. The trim removed 2 bases at V and 4 bases at J, leaving 8 bases unmatched. The CDR3 has 15 residues. The CDR3 DNA is TGTGCCAGCTCACCAGGACAGGTCTGGGATTACGAGCAGTACTTC. Its protein product is CASSPGQVWDYEQYF. The variable domain in full, with the rest retrieved from reference TRBV18 and TRBJ2-7, is NAGVMQNPRHLVRRRGQEARLRCSPMKGHSHVYWYRQLPEEGLKFMVYLQKENIIDESGMPKERFSAEFPKEGPSILRIQQVVRGDSAAYFCASSPGQVWDYEQYFGPGTRLTVT.

On this clone: Other DNA sequences in the same sample also yield this CDR3. V is TRBV30 and J is TRBJ1-5; the D is unclear. Germline loops: CDR1 GTSNPN, CDR2 SVGIG (reference sequence). The CDR3 runs 13 residues. Trimming took 2 bases from V and 0 from J, leaving 5 bases between them. In nucleotides, the CDR3 is TGTGCCTGGAGTCCAGATAGCAATCAGCCCCAGCATTTT. Amino acid sequence: CAWSPDSNQPQHF.

This clone was recorded once. This rearrangement joins TRBV11-2 to TRBJ2-7; D is unclear. The germline V and J ends were trimmed by 5 bases and 3 bases, with 8 bases remaining between them. The CDR3 consists of 12 residues. Looked up from germline, CDR1 is SGHAT and CDR2 is FQNNGV. The CDR3 sequence: CASSEENYEQYF. CDR3 nucleotides: TGTGCCAGCAGCGAGGAAAACTACGAGCAGTACTTC.

The V call is TRBV12-5, the J call TRBJ1-2; D is possibly TRBD1 (5 bases). V lost 5 bases and J 9 bases, leaving 16 bases between the germline ends. Germline CDR1 reads LGHNT; CDR2 reads FRNRAP. The CDR3 is 13 residues long. The CDR3 bases are TGTGCTAGTGGTACGGGACCGGACTACCGCTACACCTTC. Amino acid sequence: CASGTGPDYRYTF.